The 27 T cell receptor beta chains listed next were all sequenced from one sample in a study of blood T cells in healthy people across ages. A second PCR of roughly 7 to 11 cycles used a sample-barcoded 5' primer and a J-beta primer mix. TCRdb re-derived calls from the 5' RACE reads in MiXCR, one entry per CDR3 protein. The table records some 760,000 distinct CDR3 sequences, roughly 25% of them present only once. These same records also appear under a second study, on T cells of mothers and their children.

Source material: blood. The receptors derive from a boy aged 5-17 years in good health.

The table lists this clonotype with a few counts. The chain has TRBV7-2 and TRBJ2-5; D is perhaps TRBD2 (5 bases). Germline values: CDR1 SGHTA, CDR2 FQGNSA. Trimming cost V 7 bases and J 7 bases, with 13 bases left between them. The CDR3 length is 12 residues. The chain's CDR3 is CASTQTAGTQYF. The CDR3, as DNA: TGTGCCAGCACCCAAACGGCGGGGACCCAGTACTTC.

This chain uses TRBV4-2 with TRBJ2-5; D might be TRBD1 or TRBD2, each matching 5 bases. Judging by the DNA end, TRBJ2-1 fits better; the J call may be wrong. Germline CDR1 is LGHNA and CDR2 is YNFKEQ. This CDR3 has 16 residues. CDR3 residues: CASSQEGAEAGNEQFF. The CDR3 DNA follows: TGTGCCAGCAGCCAAGAAGGAGCGGAGGCAGGGAATGAGCAGTTCTTC.

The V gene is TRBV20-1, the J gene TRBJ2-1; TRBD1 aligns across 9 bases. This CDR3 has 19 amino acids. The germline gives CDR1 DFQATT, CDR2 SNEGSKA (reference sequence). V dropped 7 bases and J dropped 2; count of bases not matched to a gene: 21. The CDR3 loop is CSGHSPGTGFFTPYNEQFF. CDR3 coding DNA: TGCAGTGGCCATTCCCCCGGGACAGGGTTCTTCACACCCTACAATGAGCAGTTCTTC.

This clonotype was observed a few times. CDR3 region: CASRVVAGAFPTPNNEQFF. In DNA, the CDR3 is TGCGCCAGCAGGGTGGTAGCGGGAGCATTTCCCACACCTAACAATGAGCAGTTCTTC. The rearrangement joins TRBV4-1 to TRBJ2-1; 9 bases map to TRBD2. Germline CDR1 MGHRA, CDR2 YSYEKL. After removal of 6 bases from V and 5 bases from J, the junction contained 20 bases not matched to a gene. This CDR3 has 19 residues.

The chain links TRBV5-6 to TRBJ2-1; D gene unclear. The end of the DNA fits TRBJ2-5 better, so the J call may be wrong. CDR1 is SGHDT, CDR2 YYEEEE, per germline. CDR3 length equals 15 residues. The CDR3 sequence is CASSFATGIQETQYF. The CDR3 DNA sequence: TGTGCCAGCAGCTTCGCTACGGGTATCCAAGAGACCCAGTACTTC.

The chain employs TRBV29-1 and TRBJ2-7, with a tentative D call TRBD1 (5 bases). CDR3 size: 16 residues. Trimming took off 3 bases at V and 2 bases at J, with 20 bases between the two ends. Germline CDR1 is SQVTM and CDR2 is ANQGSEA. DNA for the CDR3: TGCAGCGTTGAGGTCCCGGCGTTGGACATTACCTACGAGCAGTACTTC. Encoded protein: CSVEVPALDITYEQYF.

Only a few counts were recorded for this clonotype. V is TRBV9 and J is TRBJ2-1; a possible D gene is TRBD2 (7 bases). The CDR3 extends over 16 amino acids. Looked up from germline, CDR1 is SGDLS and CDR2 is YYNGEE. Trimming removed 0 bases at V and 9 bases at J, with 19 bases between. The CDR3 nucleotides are TGTGCCAGCAGCGTAGGGGGGGGCGCATCATCCGTTGAGCAGTTCTTC. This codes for CASSVGGGASSVEQFF.

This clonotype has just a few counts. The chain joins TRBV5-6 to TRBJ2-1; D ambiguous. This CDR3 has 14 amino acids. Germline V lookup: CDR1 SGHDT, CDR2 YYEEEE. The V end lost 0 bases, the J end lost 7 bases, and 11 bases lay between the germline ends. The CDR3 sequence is CASSLVSQHNEQFF. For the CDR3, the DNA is TGTGCCAGCAGCTTGGTCAGCCAACATAATGAGCAGTTCTTC.

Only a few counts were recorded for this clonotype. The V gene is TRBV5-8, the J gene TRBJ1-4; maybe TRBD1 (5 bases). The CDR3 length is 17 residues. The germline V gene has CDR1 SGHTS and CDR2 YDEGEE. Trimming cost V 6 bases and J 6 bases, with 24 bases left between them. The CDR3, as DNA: TGTGCCAGCAACGCGCCGGGGGGAGGAATCGGGTATGAAAAACTGTTTTTT. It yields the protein CASNAPGGGIGYEKLFF.

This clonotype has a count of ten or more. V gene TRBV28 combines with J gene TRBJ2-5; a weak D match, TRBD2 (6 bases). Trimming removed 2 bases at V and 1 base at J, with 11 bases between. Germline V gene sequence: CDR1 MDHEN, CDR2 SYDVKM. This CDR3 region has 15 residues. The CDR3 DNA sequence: TGTGCCAGCAGTTTACCGGGGGTAACCCAAGAGACCCAGTACTTC. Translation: CASSLPGVTQETQYF. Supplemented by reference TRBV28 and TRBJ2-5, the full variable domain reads DVKVTQSSRYLVKRTGEKVFLECVQDMDHENMFWYRQDPGLGLRLIYFSYDVKMKEKGDIPEGYSVSREKKERFSLILESASTNQTSMYLCASSLPGVTQETQYFGPGTRLLVL.

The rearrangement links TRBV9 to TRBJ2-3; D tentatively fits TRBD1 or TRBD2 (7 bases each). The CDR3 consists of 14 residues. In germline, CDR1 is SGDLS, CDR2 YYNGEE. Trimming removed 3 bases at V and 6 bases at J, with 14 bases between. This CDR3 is CASSGEGAADTQYF. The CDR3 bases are TGTGCCAGCAGCGGGGAGGGGGCGGCGGATACGCAGTATTTT.

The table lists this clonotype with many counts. This CDR3 reads CASSPSGEYATQYF. In DNA form, the CDR3 reads TGTGCCAGCAGCCCTTCGGGGGAGTACGCGACCCAGTACTTC. The chain joins TRBV12-3 or TRBV12-4 to TRBJ2-5, with D possibly matching TRBD2 (6 bases). This CDR3 is 14 amino acids long. V gave up 6 bases and J gave up 7 bases, with 18 bases separating them.

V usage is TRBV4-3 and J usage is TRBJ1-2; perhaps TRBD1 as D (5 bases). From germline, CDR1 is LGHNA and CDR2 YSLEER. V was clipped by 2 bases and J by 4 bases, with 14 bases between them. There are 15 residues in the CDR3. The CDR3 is CASSQTRDSGYGYTF. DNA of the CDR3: TGCGCCAGCAGCCAAACCAGAGACAGCGGCTATGGCTACACCTTC.

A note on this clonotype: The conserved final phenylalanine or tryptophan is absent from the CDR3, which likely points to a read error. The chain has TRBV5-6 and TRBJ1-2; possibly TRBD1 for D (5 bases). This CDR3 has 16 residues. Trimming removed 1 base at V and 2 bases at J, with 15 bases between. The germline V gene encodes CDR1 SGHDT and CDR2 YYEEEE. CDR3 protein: CASSLYLIGDNYGYTL. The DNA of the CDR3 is TGTGCCAGCAGCTTGTACCTCATCGGGGACAACTATGGCTACACCCTC.

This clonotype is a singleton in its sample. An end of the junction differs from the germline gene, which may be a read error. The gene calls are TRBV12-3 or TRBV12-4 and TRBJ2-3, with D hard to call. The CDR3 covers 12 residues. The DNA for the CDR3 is TGTGCCAGCAGTCCTCTGCCAGATACGCGGTATTTT. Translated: CASSPLPDTRYF.

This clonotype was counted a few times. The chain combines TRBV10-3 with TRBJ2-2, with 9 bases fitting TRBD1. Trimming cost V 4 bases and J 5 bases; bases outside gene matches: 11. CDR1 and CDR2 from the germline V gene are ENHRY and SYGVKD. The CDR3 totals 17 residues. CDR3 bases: TGTGCCATCAGTGGGGATCCCGGGACAGGGATAACCGGGGAGCTGTTTTTT. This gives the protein CAISGDPGTGITGELFF.

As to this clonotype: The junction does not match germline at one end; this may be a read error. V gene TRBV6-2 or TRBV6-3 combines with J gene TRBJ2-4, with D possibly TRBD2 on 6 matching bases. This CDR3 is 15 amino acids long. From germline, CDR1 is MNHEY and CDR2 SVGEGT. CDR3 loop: CASSSAEGAKNIQYF. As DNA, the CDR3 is TGCGCCAGCAGTTCAGCGGAGGGGGCCAAAAACATTCAGTACTTC.

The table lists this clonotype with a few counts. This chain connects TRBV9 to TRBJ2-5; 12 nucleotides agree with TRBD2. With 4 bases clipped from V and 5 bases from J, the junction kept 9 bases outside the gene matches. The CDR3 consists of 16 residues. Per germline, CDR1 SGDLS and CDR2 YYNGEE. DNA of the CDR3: TGTGCCAGCAGCTCGAGACTAGCGGGAGAGGTGGAGACCCAGTACTTC. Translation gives CASSSRLAGEVETQYF.

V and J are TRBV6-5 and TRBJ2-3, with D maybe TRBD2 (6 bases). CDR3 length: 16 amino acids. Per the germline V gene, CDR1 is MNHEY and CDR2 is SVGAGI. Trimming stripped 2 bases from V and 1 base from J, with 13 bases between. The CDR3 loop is CASSYGGTGGTDTQYF. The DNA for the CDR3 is TGTGCCAGCAGTTACGGGGGGACGGGGGGCACAGATACGCAGTATTTT.

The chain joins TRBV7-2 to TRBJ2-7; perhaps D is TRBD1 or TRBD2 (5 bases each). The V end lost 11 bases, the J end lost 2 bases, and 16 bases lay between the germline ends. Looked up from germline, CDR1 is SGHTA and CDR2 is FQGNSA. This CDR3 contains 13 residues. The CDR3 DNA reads TGTGCCCGTTCGGGGACGGGTACCTACGAGCAGTACTTC. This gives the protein CARSGTGTYEQYF. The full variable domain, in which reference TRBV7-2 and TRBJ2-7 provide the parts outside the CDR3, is GAGVSQSPSNKVTEKGKDVELRCDPISGHTALYWYRQSLGQGLEFLIYFQGNSAPDKSGLPSDRFSAERTGGSVSTLTIQRTQQEDSAVYLCARSGTGTYEQYFGPGTRLTVT.

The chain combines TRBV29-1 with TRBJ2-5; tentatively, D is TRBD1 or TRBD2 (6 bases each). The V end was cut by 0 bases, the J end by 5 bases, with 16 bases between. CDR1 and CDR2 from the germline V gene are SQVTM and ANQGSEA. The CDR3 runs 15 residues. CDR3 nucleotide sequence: TGCAGCGTTGAAGATGGTCGAACAGGGAGGGAGACCCAGTACTTC. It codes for CSVEDGRTGRETQYF. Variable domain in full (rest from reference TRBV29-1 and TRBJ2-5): SAVISQKPSRDICQRGTSLTIQCQVDSQVTMMFWYRQQPGQSLTLIATANQGSEATYESGFVIDKFPISRPNLTFSTLTVSNMSPEDSSIYLCSVEDGRTGRETQYFGPGTRLLVL.

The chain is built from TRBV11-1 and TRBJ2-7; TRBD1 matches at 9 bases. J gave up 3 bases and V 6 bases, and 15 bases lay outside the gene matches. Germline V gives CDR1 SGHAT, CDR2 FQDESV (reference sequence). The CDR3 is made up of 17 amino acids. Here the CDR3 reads CASSKNAPGTGNYEQYF. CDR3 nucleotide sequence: TGTGCCAGCAGTAAAAACGCCCCAGGGACAGGGAACTACGAGCAGTACTTC. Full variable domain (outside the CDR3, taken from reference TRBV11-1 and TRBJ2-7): EAEVAQSPRYKITEKSQAVAFWCDPISGHATLYWYRQILGQGPELLVQFQDESVVDDSQLPKDRFSAERLKGVDSTLKIQPAELGDSAMYLCASSKNAPGTGNYEQYFGPGTRLTVT.

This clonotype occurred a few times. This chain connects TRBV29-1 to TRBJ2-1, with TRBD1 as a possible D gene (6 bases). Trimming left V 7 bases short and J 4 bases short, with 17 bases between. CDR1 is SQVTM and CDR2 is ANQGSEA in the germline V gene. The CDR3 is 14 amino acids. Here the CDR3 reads CSAVYRAEYNEQFF. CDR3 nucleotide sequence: TGCAGCGCCGTGTACAGGGCAGAATACAATGAGCAGTTCTTC.

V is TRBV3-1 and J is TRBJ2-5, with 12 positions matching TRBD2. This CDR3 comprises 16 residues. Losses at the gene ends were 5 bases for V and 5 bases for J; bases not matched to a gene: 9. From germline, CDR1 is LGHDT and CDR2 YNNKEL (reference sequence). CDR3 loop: CASSYGLAGHKETQYF. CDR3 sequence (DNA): TGTGCCAGCAGCTACGGACTAGCGGGACACAAGGAGACCCAGTACTTC.

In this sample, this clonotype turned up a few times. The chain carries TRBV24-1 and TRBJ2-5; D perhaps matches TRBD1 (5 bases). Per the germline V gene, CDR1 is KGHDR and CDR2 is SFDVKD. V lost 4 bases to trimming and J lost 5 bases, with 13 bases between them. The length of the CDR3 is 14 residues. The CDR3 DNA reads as TGTGCCACCAGTGACGCCGACAGTCCGGAGACCCAGTACTTC. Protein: CATSDADSPETQYF.

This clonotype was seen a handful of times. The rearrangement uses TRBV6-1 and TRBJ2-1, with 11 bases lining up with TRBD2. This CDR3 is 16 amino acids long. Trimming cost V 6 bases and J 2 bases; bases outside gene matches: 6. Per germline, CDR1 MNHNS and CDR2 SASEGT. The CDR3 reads CASSPNSGRAYNEQFF. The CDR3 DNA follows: TGTGCCAGCAGCCCAAATAGCGGGAGGGCCTACAATGAGCAGTTCTTC.

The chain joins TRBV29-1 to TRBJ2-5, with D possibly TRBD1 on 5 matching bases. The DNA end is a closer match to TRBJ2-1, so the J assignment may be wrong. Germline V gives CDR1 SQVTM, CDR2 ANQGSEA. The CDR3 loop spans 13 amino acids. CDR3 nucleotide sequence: TGCAGCGCCAACGGCAGGGAAGGCAATGAGCAGTTCTTC. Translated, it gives CSANGREGNEQFF.